The present TCR beta chain was sequenced within a study of human T cells and chemical hapten exposure. This clonotype was seen only a few times. The study used a library that attached unique molecular identifiers to individual cDNA molecules. TCRdb re-called the RACE reads with MiXCR, one entry per CDR3 protein. The sample lists roughly 190,000 distinct CDR3 sequences; 20% to 25% were seen once. Time point indicated: patch test 1, 2 weeks after DPC sensitization. Treatment: therapeutic diphenylcyclopropenone sensitization with weekly scalp DPC. The TCR sequence derives from a woman aged 50 to 65 with alopecia areata. Some clones in this sample may be carry-over from other donors' samples. Specimen: whole blood, collected in connection with sensitization to the hapten diphenylcyclopropenone (DPC).

The CDR3 region has the DNA TGTGCCAGCACCGGGCCGCCCGGGGGCACAGATACGCAGTATTTT. This encodes CASTGPPGGTDTQYF. V usage is TRBV25-1 and J usage is TRBJ2-3; tentatively, D is TRBD2 (5 bases). CDR1 and CDR2 (germline): MGHDK, SYGVNS. The length of the CDR3 is 15 residues. Trimming left V 7 bases short and J 1 base short, with 15 bases between.